This T cell receptor beta chain appears in the sequencing data of a study of blood T cell repertoires in COVID-19. The overall study: Researchers got acute and convalescent COVID-19 samples from the United States, Italy and Spain. From T cells, B-cell-depleted T cells, or PBMCs came the material, which was cDNA or gDNA.

Original processing methods: Cell counts per sample came from amplifying reference gene primers. The table came from immunoSEQ multiplex PCR; TCRdb's copy has only in-frame clones and leaves some out. From that table come the V and J calls and clone size; the DNA was used to work out D and trimming. Of hundreds of thousands of clones listed, approximately 85% are singletons. This clone occurred a few times. There are 13 residues in the CDR3. Trimming at V came to 5 bases and at J to 3 bases, leaving 3 bases not matched to a gene. Germline CDR1 MNHEY, CDR2 SMNVEV (reference sequence). This chain joins TRBV27 and TRBJ1-2; TRBD1 matches 7 bases. Input material: peripheral blood. The receptor comes from a human donor in a cohort sampled during active COVID-19. CDR3 sequence reads: CASSIGQDYGYTF. Written as DNA, the CDR3 is TGTGCCAGCAGTATCGGACAGGACTATGGCTACACCTTC.